This paragraph covers one TCR beta chain sequence. The antigen remains unidentified. The data belong to a study of T cell responses to AZD1222 COVID-19 vaccine. General study findings and limits: The breadth and depth of Spike-specific TCRs increased once two AZD1222 doses had been given. Spike-spanning, vaccine-associated CD4 TCRs were dominant at 160-218 and 743-854. Samples come after the peak T cell response, not at day 14.

Assay: immunoSEQ multiplex PCR; the TCRdb copy retains only in-frame clones and omits some. The table includes over 100,000 clones, roughly 88% detected once. This clonotype originated in an adult in good health. The material was peripheral blood, obtained on day 0 of AZD1222 vaccination.

CDR3 bases: TGTGCCAGCAGCCCAACGTCCAGAGGCGGGGAGCTGTTTTTT. Translation gives CASSPTSRGGELFF. The chain has TRBV7-9 and TRBJ2-2, with D hard to call. CDR3 size: 14 residues. Trimming pared 5 bases from V and 7 bases from J, leaving 14 bases between. Germline V lookup: CDR1 SEHNR, CDR2 FQNEAQ (reference sequence).